This TCR beta chain was documented in a study of T cell repertoires in cytomegalovirus infection. Overall study: Based on public TCR beta signatures, there were indications of CMV infection and of a matching HLA type. Broader study findings: Summed frequency of shared TCR beta families picked out CMV carriers who also had the relevant HLA. It was HLA-C-restricted CMV-specific TCR beta clonotypes that dominated the response ex vivo.

One entry per CDR3 protein, called by TCRdb with MiXCR from the reads. The profile shows about 310,000 distinct CDR3 sequences, under 20% of them singletons. This clonotype was seen only a few times. Its antigen is still unknown. V lost 5 bases and J lost 1, with 14 bases in between. The CDR3 runs 15 residues. The germline gives CDR1 SGHTA, CDR2 FQGNSA. The sample was PBMCs. The clonotype comes from a human donor in good health (CMV status not recorded). Some clones in this sample may be carry-over from other donors' samples. The chain has TRBV7-2 and TRBJ1-1, with no clear D. The CDR3, as DNA: TGTGCCAGCAGCGATTTGGGTATTTCGAACACTGAAGCTTTCTTT. Amino acids: CASSDLGISNTEAFF.